The T cell receptor (beta chain) under discussion was sequenced for a study of OX40 agonist ivuxolimab in advanced cancers. Method: immunoSEQ multiplex PCR; TCRdb's copy keeps in-frame clones and lacks some. The sample has 60,000 to 65,000 clones; roughly four fifths are singletons. Study results and caveats: People who partly responded at 0.1-3.0 mg/kg had some of the least clonal expansion seen. Antigen specificity was not determined for the expanded peripheral T cells.

Deletions cut 4 bases from V and 7 bases from J, with 17 bases between. The CDR3 consists of 14 residues. The germline V gene has CDR1 SGHRS and CDR2 YFSETQ. To note about this clone: Its antigen is undetermined.

This chain joins TRBV5-1 and TRBJ2-5; the D call may be TRBD1 or TRBD2 (5 bases each). The source was CD4+ or CD8+ T cells sorted from blood, collected in a trial of the OX40 agonist ivuxolimab. This receptor was taken from an adult with an advanced solid tumor such as melanoma, head and neck, liver or kidney cancer. CDR3 nucleotides: TGCGCCAGCAGCGTAACTAGTCTCCAGGGGACCCAGTACTTC. This gives the protein CASSVTSLQGTQYF. Based on the CDR3 plus reference TRBV5-1 and TRBJ2-5, the full variable domain is KAGVTQTPRYLIKTRGQQVTLSCSPISGHRSVSWYQQTPGQGLQFLFEYFSETQRNKGNFPGRFSGRQFSNSRSEMNVSTLELGDSALYLCASSVTSLQGTQYFGPGTRLLVL.